Following are 27 T cell receptor beta chains from one sample sequenced in a study of T cell responses to AZD1222 COVID-19 vaccine. Clones were sequenced by immunoSEQ multiplex PCR, and TCRdb holds only the in-frame ones, with some missing. The profile covers around 180,000 clones, with about nine tenths appearing a single time and around 3% taken by the ten largest. Sequences were derived from peripheral blood, sampled on day 0 of AZD1222 vaccination. The receptors were sampled from an adult in good health.

In this sample, this clone turned up once. The chain joins TRBV5-5 to TRBJ1-5; 7 bases match TRBD1. With 5 bases clipped from V and 1 base from J, the junction kept 6 bases outside the gene matches. The germline CDR1 and CDR2 sequences are SGHKS and YYEKEE (reference sequence). The CDR3 length is 15 residues. CDR3 nucleotides: TGTGCCAGCAGACACGACAGGGCGAGCAATCAGCCCCAGCATTTT. Translated, it gives CASRHDRASNQPQHF. Combining the CDR3 with reference TRBV5-5 and TRBJ1-5 gives the whole variable domain DAGVTQSPTHLIKTRGQQVTLRCSPISGHKSVSWYQQVLGQGPQFIFQYYEKEERGRGNFPDRFSARQFPNYSSELNVNALLLGDSALYLCASRHDRASNQPQHFGDGTRLSIL.

The V and J genes are TRBV7-9 and TRBJ2-2; possibly TRBD1 for D (6 bases). The CDR3 is made up of 17 amino acids. Trimming took 1 base from V and 8 from J, leaving 20 bases between them. Germline assignment: CDR1 SEHNR and CDR2 FQNEAQ (reference sequence). The CDR3: CASSLVIAPGAYGELFF. CDR3 bases: TGTGCCAGCAGCTTAGTAATTGCTCCAGGGGCCTATGGGGAGCTGTTTTTT.

The J gene is TRBJ2-7, the V gene TRBV9; D unclear. Deletions cut 0 bases from V and 1 base from J, with 8 bases between. This CDR3 region has 14 residues. Germline-derived CDR1 and CDR2 are SGDLS and YYNGEE. The CDR3 coding sequence is TGTGCCAGCAGCGTAGATGGGGTATCCTACGAGCAGTACTTC. Protein product: CASSVDGVSYEQYF.

This chain connects TRBV19 to TRBJ2-4; 7 nucleotides line up with TRBD2. The V gene end was trimmed by 6 bases and the J gene end by 0 bases; junction bases not matched to a gene: 17. CDR3 size: 19 residues. From germline, CDR1 is LNHDA and CDR2 SQIVND (reference sequence). The CDR3 DNA is TGTGCCAGTAGCACGGGAGGACACCACCCAGCGCTAGCCAAAAACATTCAGTACTTC. This gives the protein CASSTGGHHPALAKNIQYF.

V usage is TRBV29-1 and J usage is TRBJ2-7; D uncertain. Looked up from germline, CDR1 is SQVTM and CDR2 is ANQGSEA. The CDR3 is 12 residues long. V dropped 5 bases and J dropped 0 bases, with 8 bases sitting between them. The CDR3 region is CSVSESSYEQYF. The CDR3 DNA sequence: TGCAGCGTTTCGGAGAGCTCCTACGAGCAGTACTTC.

The CDR3 DNA reads TGCAGCGTATTGGGGGACAGCCTCTATGGCTACACCTTC. Its translation: CSVLGDSLYGYTF. The J gene is TRBJ1-2, the V gene TRBV29-1; TRBD1 matches 7 bases. J lost 4 bases, V lost 6 bases, and 8 bases had no gene match. This CDR3 has 13 amino acids. Germline CDR1 reads SQVTM; CDR2 reads ANQGSEA.

The chain links TRBV15 to TRBJ2-1, with 9 bases lining up with TRBD1. Trimming took 5 bases from V and 4 from J; bases not matched to a gene: 12. The germline CDR1 and CDR2 sequences are LNHNV and YYDKDF (reference sequence). CDR3 length: 17 amino acids. The CDR3 loop reads CATSGRGRGQGYNEQFF. CDR3 DNA: TGTGCCACCAGCGGCAGAGGTAGGGGACAGGGATACAATGAGCAGTTCTTC.

The V and J genes are TRBV2 and TRBJ2-1; 7 nucleotides align to TRBD2. This CDR3 spans 16 amino acids. The V gene end was trimmed by 0 bases and the J gene end by 4 bases; junction bases not matched to a gene: 6. The V gene's germline CDR1 is SNHLY and CDR2 FYNNEI. The CDR3 DNA follows: TGTGCCAGCAGTGAAGCGCTTCTGCGGGGGTACAATGAGCAGTTCTTC. Its protein product is CASSEALLRGYNEQFF.

This clone was seen a few times. The chain couples TRBV19 to TRBJ2-5; 7 bases agree with TRBD1. CDR1 and CDR2 from the germline V gene are LNHDA and SQIVND (reference sequence). Losses at the gene ends were 6 bases for V and 4 bases for J; bases not matched to a gene: 8. This CDR3 has 14 residues. DNA for the CDR3: TGTGCCAGTAGGAGTCAGACAGGGAGAGAGACCCAGTACTTC. Encoded protein: CASRSQTGRETQYF. The full variable domain, its missing parts supplied by reference TRBV19 and TRBJ2-5, is DGGITQSPKYLFRKEGQNVTLSCEQNLNHDAMYWYRQDPGQGLRLIYYSQIVNDFQKGDIAEGYSVSREKKESFPLTVTSAQKNPTAFYLCASRSQTGRETQYFGPGTRLLVL.

The V gene is TRBV13, the J gene TRBJ1-2; no clear D. Trimming stripped 5 bases from V and 6 bases from J, with 16 bases between. Germline CDR1 is PRHDT and CDR2 is FYEKMQ (reference sequence). The CDR3 is 14 amino acids. CDR3 DNA sequence: TGTGCCAGCAGCCGCGATTGGGGAACCGATGGCTACACCTTC. Translation gives CASSRDWGTDGYTF.

The V gene is TRBV27, the J gene TRBJ2-7; D is possibly TRBD2 (6 bases). This CDR3 has 17 amino acids. The ends were cut back, 0 bases at V and 0 bases at J, with 15 bases in the middle. Germline CDR1 is MNHEY and CDR2 is SMNVEV (reference sequence). The CDR3 sequence is CASSLSAGVGSSYEQYF. The DNA for the CDR3 is TGTGCCAGCAGTTTATCCGCCGGGGTCGGGAGCTCCTACGAGCAGTACTTC.

This sequence joins TRBV5-1 and TRBJ2-1, with D perhaps being TRBD1 or TRBD2 (5 bases each). CDR1 and CDR2 (germline): SGHRS, YFSETQ. This CDR3 spans 14 amino acids. Trimming cost V 5 bases and J 14 bases, with 23 bases left between them. The DNA for the CDR3 is TGCGCCAGCAGTTCCCCTCCCGGGACCCAGCGAAAGTTCTTC. It encodes CASSSPPGTQRKFF.

This clone has more than one count but fewer than ten. This chain uses TRBV4-2 with TRBJ2-7, with 7 bases lining up with TRBD1. Germline V lookup: CDR1 LGHNA, CDR2 YNFKEQ. This CDR3 has 16 amino acids. J gave up 3 bases and V 4 bases, and 12 bases lay outside the gene matches. As DNA, the CDR3 is TGTGCCAGCAGCCCAGAGGGCACAGGGGTAAGCTACGAGCAGTACTTC. This translates into CASSPEGTGVSYEQYF.

The chain joins TRBV2 to TRBJ1-1; TRBD1 aligns across 7 bases. The J segment lost 7 bases and the V segment lost 7 bases, leaving 21 bases of the junction unmatched. The CDR3 is 17 amino acids. The germline V gene encodes CDR1 SNHLY and CDR2 FYNNEI. This CDR3 is CASIPWVGMGGGYEAFF. In nucleotides, the CDR3 is TGTGCCAGCATCCCTTGGGTAGGGATGGGAGGGGGCTATGAAGCTTTCTTT.

The rearrangement uses TRBV6-5 and TRBJ1-1; D is ambiguous. The CDR3 sequence is 14 residues long. Trimming removed 5 bases from V and 1 base from J, with 11 bases in between. From germline, CDR1 is MNHEY and CDR2 SVGAGI. In nucleotides, the CDR3 is TGTGCCAGCAGTACCCCTACTCCGAACACTGAAGCTTTCTTT. It specifies CASSTPTPNTEAFF.

The genes are TRBV19 and TRBJ2-6, with 9 nucleotides matching TRBD1. The CDR3 is made up of 17 amino acids. J gave up 4 bases and V 5 bases, and 9 bases lay outside the gene matches. Germline V gene lookup returns CDR1 LNHDA and CDR2 SQIVND (reference sequence). DNA of the CDR3: TGTGCCAGTAGTCCCCGGGACAGGGTGAAGGGGGCCAACGTCCTGACTTTC. This gives the protein CASSPRDRVKGANVLTF.

This chain uses TRBV7-8 with TRBJ2-7; 7 bases are a match to TRBD1. The length of the CDR3 is 16 residues. The germline V gene encodes CDR1 SGHVS and CDR2 FQNEAQ. V trimming: 3 bases; J trimming: 0 bases; junction bases outside the gene matches: 8. CDR3 in DNA: TGTGCCAGCAGCTTCAGGGGACAGCCGCCCTCCTACGAGCAGTACTTC. The encoded protein is CASSFRGQPPSYEQYF.

V usage is TRBV10-3 and J usage is TRBJ2-7; 10 bases fit TRBD1. The CDR3 runs to 13 residues. V gave up 4 bases and J gave up 3 bases; unmatched junction bases: 0. Looked up from germline, CDR1 is ENHRY and CDR2 is SYGVKD. In DNA, the CDR3 is TGTGCCATCAGTGGGACAGGGGGCTACGAGCAGTACTTC. Translated: CAISGTGGYEQYF.

This chain joins TRBV4-1 and TRBJ2-1; the match to TRBD2 covers 12 bases. Germline CDR1 and CDR2: MGHRA and YSYEKL. V lost 0 bases to trimming and J lost 10 bases; unmatched junction nucleotides: 13. The CDR3 consists of 18 residues. The CDR3 coding sequence is TGCGCCAGCAGCCAAGATCGTAAGACTAGCGGGGGCCGGGGCGAGCAGTTCTTC. Its translation is CASSQDRKTSGGRGEQFF.

The table lists this clone with a few counts. The CDR3 sequence: CASSYLRDRGISSNQPQHF. The CDR3 DNA reads as TGTGCCAGCAGCTACCTCCGGGACAGGGGAATATCGAGCAATCAGCCCCAGCATTTT. The chain employs TRBV7-9 and TRBJ1-5; 10 bases are shared with TRBD1. Trimming cost V 4 bases and J 1 base; bases outside gene matches: 13. Germline assignment: CDR1 SEHNR and CDR2 FQNEAQ (reference sequence). There are 19 residues in the CDR3.

The genes are TRBV7-3 and TRBJ2-2; D ambiguous. Per the germline V gene, CDR1 is SGHTA and CDR2 is FQGTGA. The CDR3 has 15 residues. V lost 2 bases to trimming and J lost 6 bases, with 13 bases between them. CDR3 nucleotides: TGTGCCAGCAGCTTAGAGGCTGTGAGTTCCGGGGAGCTGTTTTTT. Protein sequence: CASSLEAVSSGELFF.

This chain connects TRBV2 to TRBJ1-2; no clear D gene. The CDR3 length is 16 residues. CDR1 SNHLY and CDR2 FYNNEI come from the germline V gene. Between the trimmed V and J ends, which lost 6 bases and 4 bases, there was a span of 21 bases. The CDR3 loop reads CASSSYSGVGSYGYTF. The CDR3 coding sequence is TGTGCCAGCAGCTCCTATTCCGGGGTTGGGAGCTATGGCTACACCTTC. The variable domain in full, completed from reference TRBV2 and TRBJ1-2, reads EPEVTQTPSHQVTQMGQEVILRCVPISNHLYFYWYRQILGQKVEFLVSFYNNEISEKSEIFDDQFSVERPDGSNFTLKIRSTKLEDSAMYFCASSSYSGVGSYGYTFGSGTRLTVV.

V usage is TRBV10-3 and J usage is TRBJ2-4; a possible D gene is TRBD1 (6 bases). The CDR3 sequence is 16 residues long. The germline CDR1 and CDR2 sequences are ENHRY and SYGVKD. The germline V and J ends were trimmed by 6 bases and 9 bases, with 24 bases remaining between them. The CDR3 loop reads CAISRDILGPTGIQYF. The DNA of the CDR3 is TGTGCCATCAGCCGGGACATTTTAGGCCCAACTGGCATTCAGTACTTC.

The V and J genes are TRBV6-2 or TRBV6-3 and TRBJ2-1; D perhaps matches TRBD2 (6 bases). Germline V CDR1 and CDR2: MNHEY, SVGEGT. Between the trimmed V and J ends, which lost 6 bases and 10 bases, there was a span of 13 bases. The CDR3 contains 12 residues. CDR3 region: CASRPTAGEQFF. In DNA, the CDR3 is TGTGCCAGCAGACCTACGGCGGGGGAGCAGTTCTTC.

This chain links TRBV6-1 with TRBJ1-2; the D is unclear. The CDR3 loop spans 13 amino acids. V was pared by 6 bases and J by 2 bases, with 10 bases between. CDR1 MNHNS and CDR2 SASEGT come from the germline V gene. The CDR3 DNA sequence: TGTGCCAGCAGCCAAACTGGGAACTATGGCTACACCTTC. Protein product: CASSQTGNYGYTF.

The chain carries TRBV19 and TRBJ1-4, with TRBD1 identical over 10 bases. Per the germline V gene, CDR1 is LNHDA and CDR2 is SQIVND (reference sequence). The CDR3 runs 14 residues. V gave up 6 bases and J gave up 3 bases; unmatched junction bases: 1. The CDR3, as DNA: TGTGCCAGTAGAGGGACAGGGGCTAATGAAAAACTGTTTTTT. This translates into CASRGTGANEKLFF. The complete variable domain, with remaining parts taken from reference TRBV19 and TRBJ1-4, reads DGGITQSPKYLFRKEGQNVTLSCEQNLNHDAMYWYRQDPGQGLRLIYYSQIVNDFQKGDIAEGYSVSREKKESFPLTVTSAQKNPTAFYLCASRGTGANEKLFFGSGTQLSVL.

This clone has a handful of counts. This sequence joins TRBV11-2 and TRBJ2-7; TRBD2 aligns across 12 bases. The ends lost 0 bases at V and 2 bases at J; junction bases unmatched: 8. The CDR3 loop spans 18 amino acids. Germline V gene sequence: CDR1 SGHAT, CDR2 FQNNGV. The CDR3 here is CASSLDMTSGGPTYEQYF. CDR3 DNA: TGTGCCAGCAGCTTAGATATGACTAGCGGGGGACCAACCTACGAGCAGTACTTC.